These 24 T cell receptor beta chains were all obtained from the same sample, sequenced in a study of cytomegalovirus exposure and HLA in healthy donors. With 60 Vbeta and 13 Jbeta primers, the PCR was carried out. Only in-frame clones appear in the TCRdb table, and some are missing; sequencing was by immunoSEQ multiplex PCR. The sample has fewer than 200,000 clones; about 75% are singletons. What was sequenced was PBMCs. These receptor sequences come from a woman aged 45-59 years in good health and CMV-seropositive.

V gene TRBV2 combines with J gene TRBJ1-2; maybe TRBD1 (5 bases). CDR3 length: 17 amino acids. The germline CDR1 and CDR2 sequences are SNHLY and FYNNEI. V was cut by 1 base and J by 2 bases, with 17 bases left in between. CDR3 residues: CASSEGRAFIPNYGYTF. The CDR3, as DNA: TGTGCCAGCAGTGAAGGCAGGGCCTTTATTCCGAACTATGGCTACACCTTC.

This clone was seen a handful of times. The chain combines TRBV5-8 with TRBJ2-7, with a weak D call TRBD1 (6 bases). Germline-derived CDR1 and CDR2 are SGHTS and YDEGEE. This CDR3 is built from 13 residues. V lost 2 bases to trimming and J lost 5 bases, with 11 bases between them. CDR3 protein: CASSFDRRNEQYF. CDR3 nucleotide sequence: TGTGCCAGCAGCTTCGACAGGCGCAACGAGCAGTACTTC.

The CDR3 DNA reads TGCGCCAGCAGCCCGGGACAGCTGGGAAAACTGTTTTTT. Its translation: CASSPGQLGKLFF. V usage is TRBV4-1 and J usage is TRBJ1-4, with 7 bases matching TRBD1. The junction had 6 bases not matched to a gene; V was cut back by 4 bases and J by 10 bases. CDR1 is MGHRA and CDR2 is YSYEKL in the germline V gene. The CDR3 contains 13 residues.

The chain carries TRBV23-1 and TRBJ2-3; D is ambiguous. TRBV23-1 belongs to the ORF category, with a function that is uncertain. This CDR3 contains 9 residues. V gave up 7 bases and J gave up 10 bases, with 6 bases separating them. The CDR3 DNA sequence: TGCGCCAGCAATCCTGCGCAGTATTTT. Its translation: CASNPAQYF.

The rearrangement uses TRBV30 and TRBJ1-6; D is perhaps TRBD1 (6 bases). Germline CDR1 reads GTSNPN; CDR2 reads SVGIG (reference sequence). The CDR3 spans 13 residues. The V and J ends lost 4 bases and 10 bases respectively, with 14 bases between them. This CDR3 reads CAWKEQGRSPLHF. The CDR3 nucleotides are TGTGCCTGGAAGGAACAGGGCCGCTCACCCCTCCACTTT.

This sequence joins TRBV28 and TRBJ1-1, with 10 bases lining up with TRBD1. CDR3 size: 17 residues. Germline V gene lookup returns CDR1 MDHEN and CDR2 SYDVKM. Unmatched junction bases numbered 10, after V lost 5 bases and J lost 1 base. CDR3 DNA: TGTGCCAGCAGTCCGAGACAGGGGGCCGGGGGGAACACTGAAGCTTTCTTT. Its protein is CASSPRQGAGGNTEAFF.

The V and J genes are TRBV20-1 and TRBJ1-1, with D hard to call. Deletions cut 0 bases from V and 4 bases from J, with 3 bases between. Per the germline V gene, CDR1 is DFQATT and CDR2 is SNEGSKA (reference sequence). This CDR3 spans 11 amino acids. The CDR3 coding sequence is TGCAGTGCTAGAGATCGCACTGAAGCTTTCTTT. Its protein product is CSARDRTEAFF.

The gene calls are TRBV20-1 and TRBJ2-3; D not resolved. Per the germline V gene, CDR1 is DFQATT and CDR2 is SNEGSKA (reference sequence). The CDR3 totals 10 residues. V lost 6 bases to trimming and J lost 9 bases, with 10 bases between them. CDR3 in DNA: TGCAGTGCCACTGCCCGGACGCAGTATTTT. Encoded protein: CSATARTQYF.

The chain is built from TRBV4-3 and TRBJ1-2, with D hard to call. The germline gives CDR1 LGHNA, CDR2 YSLEER. V was shortened by 2 bases and J by 2 bases, with 6 bases between the two germline ends. There are 13 residues in the CDR3. This chain's CDR3 is CASSQQLNYGYTF. The CDR3 DNA sequence: TGCGCCAGCAGCCAACAGTTAAACTATGGCTACACCTTC.

This clone was seen only once. The chain joins TRBV9 to TRBJ2-3; tentative D call: TRBD2 (6 bases). The CDR3 totals 16 residues. The V gene's germline CDR1 is SGDLS and CDR2 YYNGEE. Trimming stripped 0 bases from V and 0 bases from J, with 11 bases between. The CDR3 loop reads CASSVGGTYSTDTQYF. DNA of the CDR3: TGTGCCAGCAGCGTAGGAGGGACTTATAGCACAGATACGCAGTATTTT.

This clone was observed a few times. The chain uses TRBV28 and TRBJ1-2; the D gene is possibly TRBD1 (5 bases). Trimming took off 5 bases at V and 2 bases at J, with 9 bases between the two ends. This CDR3 spans 13 amino acids. Germline values: CDR1 MDHEN, CDR2 SYDVKM. For the CDR3, the DNA is TGTGCCAGCAGTCTTCAGGGAAACTATGGCTACACCTTC. Encoded protein: CASSLQGNYGYTF.

V is TRBV27 and J is TRBJ2-7, with 7 bases aligning to TRBD2. Germline loops: CDR1 MNHEY, CDR2 SMNVEV (reference sequence). The junction had 13 bases not matched to a gene; V was cut back by 4 bases and J by 4 bases. The CDR3 sequence is 16 residues long. For the CDR3, the DNA is TGTGCCAGCAGTTCAGACCGGGACTACCCCTTGTACGAGCAGTACTTC. Its translation: CASSSDRDYPLYEQYF.

CDR3 loop: CASSGPGYTDTQYF. In DNA form, the CDR3 reads TGTGCCAGCAGTGGTCCAGGGTACACAGATACGCAGTATTTT. V and J are TRBV2 and TRBJ2-3; the D gene is possibly TRBD1 (5 bases). Germline CDR1 is SNHLY and CDR2 is FYNNEI. This CDR3 is built from 14 residues. V lost 4 bases and J 2 bases, leaving 10 bases between the germline ends.

The chain links TRBV29-1 to TRBJ2-1; TRBD2 matches 10 bases. In germline, CDR1 is SQVTM, CDR2 ANQGSEA. The CDR3 loop spans 17 amino acids. Trimming removed 3 bases from V and 4 bases from J; junction bases left unmatched: 12. The CDR3 spells CSVEDPSGGSVYNEQFF. CDR3 in DNA: TGCAGCGTTGAGGATCCTAGCGGGGGAAGTGTGTACAATGAGCAGTTCTTC.

This clone appeared a single time. This rearrangement joins TRBV14 to TRBJ1-2; the match to TRBD1 covers 7 bases. This CDR3 contains 15 residues. Germline V lookup: CDR1 SGHDN, CDR2 FVKESK. V was clipped by 1 base and J by 0 bases; unmatched bases: 2. The CDR3 DNA reads as TGTGCCAGCAGCCAAGGACAGGGTGCTAACTATGGCTACACCTTC. Residues: CASSQGQGANYGYTF. The full variable domain, with the rest looked up from reference TRBV14 and TRBJ1-2, is EAGVTQFPSHSVIEKGQTVTLRCDPISGHDNLYWYRRVMGKEIKFLLHFVKESKQDESGMPNNRFLAERTGGTYSTLKVQPAELEDSGVYFCASSQGQGANYGYTFGSGTRLTVV.

There are a few counts of this clone. V is TRBV19 and J is TRBJ2-7; D gene unclear. Germline CDR1 is LNHDA and CDR2 is SQIVND (reference sequence). V was clipped by 5 bases and J by 5 bases, with 10 bases between them. There are 12 residues in the CDR3. CDR3 DNA sequence: TGTGCCAGTAGTCCGAACTTGAACGAGCAGTACTTC. Protein product: CASSPNLNEQYF.

The rearrangement joins TRBV18 to TRBJ1-4; D unresolved. Trimming removed 0 bases at V and 7 bases at J, with 15 bases between. The CDR3 runs to 16 residues. Germline CDR1 is KGHSH and CDR2 is LQKENI. The CDR3: CASSPPMTERGEKLFF. CDR3 DNA sequence: TGTGCCAGCTCACCACCTATGACCGAACGGGGTGAAAAACTGTTTTTT.

The chain joins TRBV28 to TRBJ1-1, with D perhaps matching TRBD1 (6 bases). The CDR3 sequence is 13 residues long. Germline V gene sequence: CDR1 MDHEN, CDR2 SYDVKM. CDR3 sequence: CVTGTHVGGKAFF. The CDR3 DNA follows: TGTGTAACCGGGACACATGTTGGTGGGAAAGCTTTCTTT.

This rearrangement joins TRBV9 to TRBJ1-1; 7 bases map to TRBD1. CDR1 and CDR2 (germline): SGDLS, YYNGEE. Unmatched junction bases numbered 5, after V lost 3 bases and J lost 0 bases. The CDR3 is 15 residues long. The CDR3 nucleotides read TGTGCCAGCAGCGGACAGACAGGGATGAACACTGAAGCTTTCTTT. The encoded protein is CASSGQTGMNTEAFF. The variable domain in full, with the rest retrieved from reference TRBV9 and TRBJ1-1, is DSGVTQTPKHLITATGQRVTLRCSPRSGDLSVYWYQQSLDQGLQFLIQYYNGEERAKGNILERFSAQQFPDLHSELNLSSLELGDSALYFCASSGQTGMNTEAFFGQGTRLTVV.

The rearrangement joins TRBV30 to TRBJ2-6; tentatively, D is TRBD1 (6 bases). Trimming pared 4 bases from V and 0 bases from J, leaving 19 bases between. The CDR3 is made up of 18 amino acids. CDR1 and CDR2 (germline): GTSNPN, SVGIG (reference sequence). CDR3 region: CAWTPLGQLFSGANVLTF. The CDR3, as DNA: TGTGCCTGGACCCCACTAGGACAGCTTTTCTCTGGGGCCAACGTCCTGACTTTC.

The chain couples TRBV2 to TRBJ1-1; 8 bases agree with TRBD1. The germline V gene encodes CDR1 SNHLY and CDR2 FYNNEI. V was clipped by 1 base and J by 4 bases; unmatched bases: 5. This CDR3 spans 15 amino acids. CDR3 in DNA: TGTGCCAGCAGTGAAGGGACAGGGAGGGGCACTGAAGCTTTCTTT. This encodes CASSEGTGRGTEAFF.

This clone was recorded a few times. The rearrangement links TRBV4-1 to TRBJ1-4, with unresolved D. CDR3 length: 13 amino acids. Germline CDR1 and CDR2: MGHRA and YSYEKL. Between the trimmed V and J ends, which lost 6 bases and 8 bases, there was a span of 13 bases. Here the CDR3 reads CASRLIGEEKLFF. The CDR3 nucleotides read TGCGCCAGCAGATTAATTGGGGAGGAAAAACTGTTTTTT.

The chain is built from TRBV13 and TRBJ2-3; 9 bases align to TRBD2. Unmatched junction bases numbered 2, after V lost 4 bases and J lost 3 bases. The CDR3 runs to 14 residues. Looked up from germline, CDR1 is PRHDT and CDR2 is FYEKMQ (reference sequence). The CDR3 loop reads CASSSGLATDTQYF. CDR3 coding DNA: TGTGCCAGCAGCTCGGGACTAGCTACAGATACGCAGTATTTT.

The chain has TRBV4-3 and TRBJ1-2, with TRBD1 as a possible D gene (5 bases). The CDR3 contains 15 residues. Trimming pared 0 bases from V and 4 bases from J, leaving 12 bases between. Germline CDR1 LGHNA, CDR2 YSLEER. The DNA for the CDR3 is TGCGCCAGCAGCCAAGAGACGACAGTCTCCTATGGCTACACCTTC. This sequence encodes CASSQETTVSYGYTF.